This T cell receptor beta chain was sequenced during a study of CD8+CD57+ T cells in acquired aplastic anemia. Genomic DNA constituted the template upon which TCR beta VDJ and CDR3 profiling was performed. MiXCR, applied by TCRdb to the reads, yields one record per CDR3 protein. The table lists about 400,000 distinct CDR3 sequences, about 70% of them singletons. A remark on this clonotype: Its antigen is not known.

The length of the CDR3 is 15 residues. The V gene's germline CDR1 is SGHTA and CDR2 FQGTGA. V trimming: 5 bases; J trimming: 18 bases; junction bases outside the gene matches: 15. Regarding the study as a whole: There were twenty-nine CD8+ CDR3 sequences that occurred in both patients and controls.

The V gene is TRBV7-3, the J gene TRBJ1-6, with 11 bases aligning to TRBD1. Sequencing input: sorted CD4+, CD8+, or CD8+CD57+ T cells (not recorded which) from PBMCs. The TCR originated in a human donor in good health, serving as a control. The CDR3 nucleotides are TGTGCCAGCAGCAGGGACAGGGGGACCCACGAGCACTACCACTTT. It codes for CASSRDRGTHEHYHF.